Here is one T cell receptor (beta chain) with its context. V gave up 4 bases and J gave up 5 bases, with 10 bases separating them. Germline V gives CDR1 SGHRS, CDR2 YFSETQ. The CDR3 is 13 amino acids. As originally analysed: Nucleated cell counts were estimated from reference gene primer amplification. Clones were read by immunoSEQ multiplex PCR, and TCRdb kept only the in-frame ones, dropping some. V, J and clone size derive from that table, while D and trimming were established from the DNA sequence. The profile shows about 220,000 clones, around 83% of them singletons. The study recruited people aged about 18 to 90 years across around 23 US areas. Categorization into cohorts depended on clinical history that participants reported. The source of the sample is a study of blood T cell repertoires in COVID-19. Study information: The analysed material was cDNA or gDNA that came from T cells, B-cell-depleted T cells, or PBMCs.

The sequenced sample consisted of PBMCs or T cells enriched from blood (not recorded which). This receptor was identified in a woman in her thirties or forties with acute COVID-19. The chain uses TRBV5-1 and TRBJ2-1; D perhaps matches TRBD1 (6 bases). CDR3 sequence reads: CASSIGQNNEQFF. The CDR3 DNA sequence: TGCGCCAGCAGCATCGGACAGAACAATGAGCAGTTCTTC.